This T cell receptor (beta chain) was obtained from a study of blood T cell repertoires in COVID-19. Looking at the study overall: Specimens from acute and convalescent COVID-19 originated in the United States, Italy and Spain. Sources were T cells, B-cell-depleted T cells, or PBMCs; the material itself was cDNA or gDNA.

Trimming pared 1 base from V and 0 bases from J, leaving 13 bases between. From germline, CDR1 is SGHAT and CDR2 FQNNGV. There are 17 residues in the CDR3. Authors' methods: From reference gene primer amplification, estimates of nucleated cell counts were derived. Generated by immunoSEQ multiplex PCR, the TCRdb table keeps only in-frame clones and is missing some. V and J calls and clone size come straight from that table; D and trimming were deduced from the DNA. The table lists 90,000 to 110,000 clones, roughly 80% of them singletons. The sequenced sample was peripheral blood. The chain carries TRBV11-2 and TRBJ2-1; no clear D gene. The receptor was isolated from a woman of 80 years or more with acute or convalescent COVID-19. CDR3 residues: CASSLGVAASSYNEQFF. The CDR3, as DNA: TGTGCCAGCAGCTTAGGGGTAGCCGCGAGCTCCTACAATGAGCAGTTCTTC.